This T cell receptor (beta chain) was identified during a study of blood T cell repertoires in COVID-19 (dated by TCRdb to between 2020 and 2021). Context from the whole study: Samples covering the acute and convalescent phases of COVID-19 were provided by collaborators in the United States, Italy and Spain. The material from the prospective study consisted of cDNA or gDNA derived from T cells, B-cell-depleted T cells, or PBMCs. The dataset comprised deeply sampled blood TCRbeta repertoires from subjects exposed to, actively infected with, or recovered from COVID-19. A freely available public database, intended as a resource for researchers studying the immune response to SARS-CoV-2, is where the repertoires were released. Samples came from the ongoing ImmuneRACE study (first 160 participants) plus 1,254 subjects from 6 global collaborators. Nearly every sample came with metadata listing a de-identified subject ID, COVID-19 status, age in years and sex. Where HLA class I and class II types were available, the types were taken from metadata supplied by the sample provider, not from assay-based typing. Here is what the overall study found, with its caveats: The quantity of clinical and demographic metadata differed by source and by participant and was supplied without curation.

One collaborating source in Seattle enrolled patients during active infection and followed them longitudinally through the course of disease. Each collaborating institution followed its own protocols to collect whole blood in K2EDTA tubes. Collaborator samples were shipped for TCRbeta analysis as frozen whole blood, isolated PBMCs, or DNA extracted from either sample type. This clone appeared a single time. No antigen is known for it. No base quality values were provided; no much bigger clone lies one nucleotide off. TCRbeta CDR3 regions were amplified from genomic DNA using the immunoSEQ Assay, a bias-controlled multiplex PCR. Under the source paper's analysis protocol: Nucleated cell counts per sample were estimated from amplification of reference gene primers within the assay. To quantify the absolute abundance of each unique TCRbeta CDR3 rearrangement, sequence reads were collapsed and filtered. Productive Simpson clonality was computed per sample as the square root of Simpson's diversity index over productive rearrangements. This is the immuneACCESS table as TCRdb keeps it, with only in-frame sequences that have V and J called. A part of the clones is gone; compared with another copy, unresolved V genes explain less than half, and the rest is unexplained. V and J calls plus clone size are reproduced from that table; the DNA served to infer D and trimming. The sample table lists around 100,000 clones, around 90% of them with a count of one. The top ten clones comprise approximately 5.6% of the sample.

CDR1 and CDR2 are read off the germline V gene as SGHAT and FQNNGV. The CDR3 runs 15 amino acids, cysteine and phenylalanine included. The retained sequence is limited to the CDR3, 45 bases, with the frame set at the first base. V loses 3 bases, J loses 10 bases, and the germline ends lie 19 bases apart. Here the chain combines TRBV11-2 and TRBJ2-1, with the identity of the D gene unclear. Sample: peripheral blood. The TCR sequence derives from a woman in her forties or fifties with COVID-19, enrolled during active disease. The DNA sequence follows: TGTGCCAGCAGCTTCACCCCCTCTGTACAGAGCGAGCAGTTCTTC. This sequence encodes CASSFTPSVQSEQFF.